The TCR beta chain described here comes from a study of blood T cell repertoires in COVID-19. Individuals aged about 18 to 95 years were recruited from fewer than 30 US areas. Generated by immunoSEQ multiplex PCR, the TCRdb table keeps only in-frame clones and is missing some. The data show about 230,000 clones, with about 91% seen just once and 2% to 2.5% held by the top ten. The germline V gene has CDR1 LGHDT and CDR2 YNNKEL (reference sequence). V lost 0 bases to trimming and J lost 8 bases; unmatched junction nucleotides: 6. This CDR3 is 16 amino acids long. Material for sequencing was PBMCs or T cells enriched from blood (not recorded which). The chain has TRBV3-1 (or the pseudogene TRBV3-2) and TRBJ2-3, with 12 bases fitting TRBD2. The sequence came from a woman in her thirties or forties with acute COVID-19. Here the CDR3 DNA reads TGTGCCAGCAGCCAAGATCGGGCTAGCGGGGGGGCTACGCAGTATTTT. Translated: CASSQDRASGGATQYF.